This T cell receptor beta chain was identified during a study of CD8+ T cells in alopecia areata. cDNA prepared by RNA extraction and subsequent reverse transcription served as the template for sequencing. Some clones are missing from TCRdb's copy, which holds only in-frame ones; the method was immunoSEQ multiplex PCR. The sample lists 90,000 to 150,000 clones, around 61% seen once, with approximately 2.6% in the top ten. There are 13 residues in the CDR3. V was trimmed by 4 bases and J by 2 bases, leaving 11 bases between them. Germline V CDR1 and CDR2: GTSNPN, SVGIG (reference sequence). The sequenced sample consisted of CD4+ T cells sorted from blood. J is TRBJ1-2 and V is TRBV30; D ambiguous. The sequence was collected from a human donor in good health. CDR3 nucleotide sequence: TGTGCCTGGAATTACGAGAGAAACTATGGCTACACCTTC. It specifies CAWNYERNYGYTF. Combining the CDR3 with reference TRBV30 and TRBJ1-2 gives the whole variable domain SQTIHQWPATLVQPVGSPLSLECTVEGTSNPNLYWYRQAAGRGLQLLFYSVGIGQISSEVPQNLSASRPQDRQFILSSKKLLLSDSGFYLCAWNYERNYGYTFGSGTRLTVV.